This is a list of T cell receptor beta chains from one sample in a study of blood T cells in healthy people across ages. TCRdb independently ran MiXCR on the 5' RACE reads; one entry per CDR3 protein. Of around 1.5 million distinct CDR3 sequences in the sample, around two fifths are singletons; the top ten hold roughly 7.7%. Sequenced material: blood. These receptor sequences come from a woman between 18 and 29 years old in good health. Both conserved end residues are part of each CDR3. The D gene is left open where the match is weak. Part of the rows lack a size; the others show once, few, many or a class for expanded clones.

J,D,V,size,CDR3,DNA
TRBJ2-7,.,TRBV2,.,CASSEVTAPSSYEQYF,TGTGCCAGCAGTGAAGTGACAGCCCCGAGCTCCTACGAGCAGTACTTC
TRBJ2-7,TRBD1,TRBV12-3/TRBV12-4,.,CASIGTGAGHEQYF,TGTGCCAGCATTGGGACAGGGGCTGGGCACGAGCAGTACTTC
TRBJ2-7,TRBD1,TRBV6-1,.,CASSEAGTGGSSYEQYF,TGTGCCAGCAGTGAAGCCGGAACAGGGGGCAGCTCCTACGAGCAGTACTTC
TRBJ2-7,TRBD2,TRBV5-6,.,CASSSQDYYSGRSTYEQYF,TGTGCCAGCAGCTCTCAGGACTATTATAGCGGGAGATCAACCTACGAGCAGTACTTC
TRBJ2-2,.,TRBV28,many,CASRRNTGELFF,TGTGCCAGCAGACGGAACACCGGGGAGCTGTTTTTT
TRBJ2-7,.,TRBV15,few,CATSSRRESEQYF,TGTGCCACCAGCTCACGAAGGGAATCCGAGCAGTACTTC
TRBJ2-7,TRBD2,TRBV2,.,CARGPQRGYYEQYF,TGTGCCAGGGGACCCCAGCGGGGTTACTACGAGCAGTACTTC
TRBJ2-1,TRBD2,TRBV7-9,.,CASGVAGSNEQFF,TGTGCCAGCGGGGTAGCGGGAAGCAATGAGCAGTTCTTC
TRBJ2-1,TRBD1,TRBV5-6,.,CASIRSGTGGTDGLVLGNEQFF,TGTGCCAGTATCAGATCCGGGACAGGGGGAACAGATGGGTTGGTACTGGGCAATGAGCAGTTCTTC
TRBJ1-1,.,TRBV25-1,many,CASSEGLQTRSEHTEAFF,TGTGCCAGCAGTGAAGGGCTACAGACCAGGTCGGAGCACACTGAAGCTTTCTTT
TRBJ2-7,TRBD2,TRBV15,.,CATSSYSGSSYEQYF,TGTGCCACCAGCTCCTATAGCGGGAGCTCCTACGAGCAGTACTTC
TRBJ2-1,TRBD2,TRBV28,.,CASSFGGSDNEQFF,TGTGCCAGCAGTTTCGGGGGGAGCGACAATGAGCAGTTCTTC
TRBJ1-1,.,TRBV27,.,CASRQFLMNTEAFF,TGTGCCAGCAGACAATTTCTCATGAACACTGAAGCTTTCTTT
TRBJ2-1,TRBD2,TRBV5-4,.,CASSETDRGLAGRNEQFF,TGTGCCAGCAGCGAAACGGACAGGGGACTAGCGGGCCGCAATGAGCAGTTCTTC
TRBJ2-6,.,TRBV3-1,.,CANSQDYAGSGANVLTF,TGTGCCAACAGCCAAGATTACGCGGGTTCAGGGGCCAACGTCCTGACTTTC
TRBJ2-7,.,TRBV11-2,.,CASSLDLTSQQYF,TGTGCCAGCAGCTTAGATCTGACCTCCCAGCAGTACTTC
TRBJ2-1,TRBD2,TRBV20-1,.,CSAPDWAGGDGNEQFF,TGCAGTGCCCCTGATTGGGCGGGAGGGGATGGCAATGAGCAGTTCTTC
TRBJ1-2,.,TRBV9,few,CASSVGSRANYGYTF,TGTGCCAGCAGCGTAGGTAGTCGAGCTAACTATGGCTACACCTTC
TRBJ2-2,.,TRBV15,.,CATSREGVSITNTGELFF,TGTGCCACCAGCAGAGAGGGGGTCAGTATTACGAACACCGGGGAGCTGTTTTTT
TRBJ2-7,.,TRBV6-5,few,CASSSSSAGTYEQYF,TGTGCCAGCAGCTCGAGTAGCGCAGGAACCTACGAGCAGTACTTC
TRBJ2-3,TRBD2,TRBV5-1,.,CASSLDGLAGITDTQYF,TGCGCCAGCAGCTTGGACGGACTAGCGGGGATCACAGATACGCAGTATTTT
TRBJ2-1,.,TRBV14,.,CASSQLLSREQFF,TGTGCCAGCAGCCAACTGCTCTCGCGGGAGCAGTTCTTC
TRBJ2-1,TRBD2,TRBV3-1,.,CASSHHGGAYNEQFF,TGTGCCAGCAGCCATCACGGGGGGGCATACAATGAGCAGTTCTTC
TRBJ2-5,.,TRBV6-1,.,CASSPTSLEQYQETQYF,TGTGCCAGCAGTCCTACTAGCCTGGAGCAGTACCAAGAGACCCAGTACTTC
TRBJ2-2,.,TRBV2,.,CASSGIRFTGELFF,TGTGCCAGCAGTGGAATCAGATTCACCGGGGAGCTGTTTTTT
TRBJ2-7,.,TRBV20-1,many,CSARDMRGGVSYEQYF,TGCAGTGCTAGAGATATGCGAGGCGGAGTCTCCTACGAGCAGTACTTC
TRBJ2-1,.,TRBV3-1,.,CASSQHIIGYNEQFF,TGTGCCAGCAGCCAACACATTATAGGGTACAATGAGCAGTTCTTC
TRBJ1-1,TRBD1,TRBV12-3/TRBV12-4,few,CASSSTAGTGPTEAFF,TGTGCCAGCAGTTCTACCGCCGGGACAGGGCCCACTGAAGCTTTCTTT
TRBJ2-3,TRBD2,TRBV12-3/TRBV12-4,.,CASSDTGTSTQYF,TGTGCCAGCAGCGACACCGGGACTAGCACGCAGTATTTT
TRBJ2-3,.,TRBV7-2,.,CASSVERGDTQYF,TGTGCCAGCAGCGTAGAACGTGGAGATACGCAGTATTTT
TRBJ2-1,.,TRBV7-9,once,CASSLPIGIHTSSYNEQFF,TGTGCCAGCAGCCTCCCCATAGGGATCCACACAAGCTCCTACAATGAGCAGTTCTTC
TRBJ1-5,TRBD1,TRBV6-6,.,CASGSDRGRNQPQHF,TGTGCCAGCGGCTCTGACAGGGGAAGAAATCAGCCCCAGCATTTT
TRBJ2-3,.,TRBV7-3,few,CASKKWGVSTDTQYF,TGTGCCAGCAAAAAATGGGGGGTCAGCACAGATACGCAGTATTTT
TRBJ2-5,.,TRBV15,.,CATSRKEIQYF,TGTGCCACCAGCAGAAAAGAGATCCAGTACTTC
TRBJ2-1,.,TRBV29-1,.,CGVEKGEGYNEQFF,TGCGGCGTTGAAAAGGGGGAGGGCTACAATGAGCAGTTCTTC
TRBJ2-3,TRBD2,TRBV20-1,.,CSASAYLAGTDTQYF,TGCAGTGCTAGCGCGTACCTAGCGGGCACAGATACGCAGTATTTT
TRBJ1-1,.,TRBV5-1,few,CASSRSGQLNTEAFF,TGCGCCAGCAGCCGCTCTGGGCAGCTGAACACTGAAGCTTTCTTT
TRBJ2-7,.,TRBV6-1,.,CASSEAVDPGYEQYF,TGTGCCAGCAGTGAAGCTGTGGATCCAGGCTACGAGCAGTACTTC
TRBJ1-1,.,TRBV11-2,.,CASSLGGFGTEAFF,TGTGCCAGCAGCTTGGGGGGATTTGGGACTGAAGCTTTCTTT